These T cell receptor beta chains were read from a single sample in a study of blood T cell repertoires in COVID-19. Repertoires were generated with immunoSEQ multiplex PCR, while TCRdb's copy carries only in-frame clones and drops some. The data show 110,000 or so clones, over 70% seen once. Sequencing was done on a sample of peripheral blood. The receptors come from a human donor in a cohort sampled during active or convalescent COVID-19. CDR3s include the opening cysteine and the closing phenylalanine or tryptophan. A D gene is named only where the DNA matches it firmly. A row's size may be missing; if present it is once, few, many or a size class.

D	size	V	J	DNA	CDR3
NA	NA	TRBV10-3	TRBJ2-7	TGTGCCATCAGTAAAGGGGGCTACGAGCAGTACTTC	CAISKGGYEQYF
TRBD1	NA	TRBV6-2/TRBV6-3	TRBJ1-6	TGTGCCAGCAGTAGGGCGACAGGGGTTAATTCACCCCTCCACTTT	CASSRATGVNSPLHF
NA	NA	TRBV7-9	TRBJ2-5	TGTGCCAGCAGCTCCACGGCGGGCCGAGGCGGTCAAGAGACCCAGTACTTC	CASSSTAGRGGQETQYF
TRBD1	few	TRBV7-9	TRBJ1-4	TGTGCCAGCAGCAGGGACAGATCAATTGGTGAAAAACTGTTTTTT	CASSRDRSIGEKLFF
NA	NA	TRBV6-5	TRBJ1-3	TGTGCCAGCAGTTTAATACACCCTTTATCTGGAAACACCATATATTTT	CASSLIHPLSGNTIYF
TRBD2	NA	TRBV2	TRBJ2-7	TGTGCCAGCACCACCCCTAGCGGGGGACACGCTGGGTACGAGCAGTACTTC	CASTTPSGGHAGYEQYF
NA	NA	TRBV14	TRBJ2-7	TGTGCCAGCAGCCAAGTTCTGAGCTCCTACGAGCAGTACTTC	CASSQVLSSYEQYF
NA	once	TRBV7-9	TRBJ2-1	TGTGCCAGCAGCTTAACTCAGAGCGGGAATGAGCAGTTCTTC	CASSLTQSGNEQFF
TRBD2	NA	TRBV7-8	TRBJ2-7	TGTGCCAGCAGCTTGGGCAGGACTAGCGGGAGTCTGGACGAGCAGTACTTC	CASSLGRTSGSLDEQYF
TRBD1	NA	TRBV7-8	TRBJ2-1	TGTGCCAGCAGCTTGCCGGGACAGGGTTACAATGAGCAGTTCTTC	CASSLPGQGYNEQFF
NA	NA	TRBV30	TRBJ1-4	TGTGCCTGGAGTATATCAAGGAGCGGTAATGAAAAACTGTTTTTT	CAWSISRSGNEKLFF
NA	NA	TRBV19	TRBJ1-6	TGTGCCAGTAACAACAGAAATTCACCCCTCCACTTT	CASNNRNSPLHF
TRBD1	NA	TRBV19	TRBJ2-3	TGTGCCAGTAGTAGACAGGGGATACCAGATACGCAGTATTTT	CASSRQGIPDTQYF
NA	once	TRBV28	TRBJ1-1	TGTGCCAGCAGTTTGGGGCAGACCGATGAAGCTTTCTTT	CASSLGQTDEAFF
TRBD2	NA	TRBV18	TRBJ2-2	TGTGCCAGCTCACCCCTGGGGGGACTAGCGGTTGTCACCGGGGAGCTGTTTTTT	CASSPLGGLAVVTGELFF
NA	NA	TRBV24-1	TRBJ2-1	TGTGCCACCAGTGATTTCGGGGGCGGGAGCCCCCACTCCTACAATGAGCAGTTCTTC	CATSDFGGGSPHSYNEQFF
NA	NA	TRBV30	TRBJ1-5	TGTGCCTGGAGTGTACGGACCGACTATAGCAATCAGCCCCAGCATTTT	CAWSVRTDYSNQPQHF
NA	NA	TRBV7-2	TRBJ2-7	TGTGCCAGCAGTTACTCGGGACTCGTCATGTCGGAAGATGGCTTC	CASSYSGLVMSEDGF
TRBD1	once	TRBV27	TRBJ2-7	TGTGCCAGCAGACTTCACAGGGGCGAGCAGTACTTC	CASRLHRGEQYF
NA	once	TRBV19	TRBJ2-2	TGTGCCAGTATGATCGACAGGACAGCCGGGGAGCTGTTTTTT	CASMIDRTAGELFF
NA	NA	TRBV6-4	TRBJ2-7	TGTGCCAGCAGTGACAAACCGGGTCCCGTCTACGAGCAGTACTTC	CASSDKPGPVYEQYF
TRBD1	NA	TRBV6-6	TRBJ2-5	TGTGCCAGCAGTATCCGGGACAGACGTGAGACCCAGTACTTC	CASSIRDRRETQYF
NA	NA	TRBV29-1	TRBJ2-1	TGCAGCGTAAGCGCAAGGCCCAATGAGCAGTTCTTC	CSVSARPNEQFF
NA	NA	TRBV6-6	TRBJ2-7	TGTGCCACCTGGGACTTTTCGAGCTCCTACGAGCAGTACTTC	CATWDFSSSYEQYF
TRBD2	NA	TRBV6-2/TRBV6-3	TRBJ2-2	TGTGCCAGCAGCCCTCCCGGGACTAGCGGGGTCACCGGGGAGCTGTTTTTT	CASSPPGTSGVTGELFF
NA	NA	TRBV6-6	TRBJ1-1	TGTGCCAGCAGTTCCCGGTTTGAAGCTTTCTTT	CASSSRFEAFF
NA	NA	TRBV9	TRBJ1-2	TGTGCCAGCAGCGTAGGAGGTTATGACTATGGCTACACCTTC	CASSVGGYDYGYTF
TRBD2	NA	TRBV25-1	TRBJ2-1	TGTGCCACTTCTCCGGGGGGGTACAATGAGCAGTTCTTC	CATSPGGYNEQFF
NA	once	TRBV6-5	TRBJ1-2	TGTGCCAGCAGTTACTCGAACAGCTATGGCTACACCTTC	CASSYSNSYGYTF
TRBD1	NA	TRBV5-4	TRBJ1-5	TGTGCCAGCAGCTTCAGGACAGGGCGGTTGGGGTCGGATCAGCCCCAGCATTTT	CASSFRTGRLGSDQPQHF
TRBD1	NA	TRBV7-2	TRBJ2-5	TGTGCCAGCAGCCTGACAGGGGGCTTGGAGACCCAGTACTTC	CASSLTGGLETQYF
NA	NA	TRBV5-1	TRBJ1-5	TGCGCCAGCAGCTTGGTGATCATGCGTAGCAATCAGCCCCAGCATTTT	CASSLVIMRSNQPQHF
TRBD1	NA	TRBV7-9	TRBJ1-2	TGTGCCAGCAGCTCCATGGGACAGGGGGACTATGGCTACACCTTC	CASSSMGQGDYGYTF
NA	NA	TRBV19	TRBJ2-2	TGTGCCAGCAAAGGGGGGGTAGCGAACACCGGGGAGCTGTTTTTT	CASKGGVANTGELFF
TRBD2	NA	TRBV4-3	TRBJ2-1	TGCGCCAGCAGCCAAGTCGAATGGACTAGCGGGGGGAGACCCTACAATGAGCAGTTCTTC	CASSQVEWTSGGRPYNEQFF
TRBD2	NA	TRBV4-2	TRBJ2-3	TGTGCCAGCAGCCAAGTCCGGACTAGCTCCCAGGGTACGCAGTATTTT	CASSQVRTSSQGTQYF
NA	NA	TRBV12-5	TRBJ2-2	TGTGCTAGTGCTCTCACCGGGGAGCTGTTTTTT	CASALTGELFF
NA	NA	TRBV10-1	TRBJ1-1	TGCGCCAGCAGCCGGACAGTGAACACTGAAGCTTTCTTT	CASSRTVNTEAFF
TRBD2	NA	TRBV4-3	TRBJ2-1	TGCGCCAGCAACCGTGGGGCTAGCGGGAGTTATGAGCAGTTCTTC	CASNRGASGSYEQFF
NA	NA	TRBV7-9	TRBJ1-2	TGTGCCAGCAGCTATGGGGGGACTAACTATGGCTACACCTTC	CASSYGGTNYGYTF
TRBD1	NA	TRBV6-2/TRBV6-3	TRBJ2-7	TGTGCCAGCAGTTACTCGAAACTTCACCCGGAGCAGGGGGCCCACGAGCAGTACTTC	CASSYSKLHPEQGAHEQYF
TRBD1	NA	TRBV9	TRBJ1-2	TGTGCCAGCAGCGCATCCGGGACAGGGTCTAACTATGGCTACACCTTC	CASSASGTGSNYGYTF
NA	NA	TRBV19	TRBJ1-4	TGTGCCAGTAGGAAACAGGCATCTAATGAAAAACTGTTTTTT	CASRKQASNEKLFF
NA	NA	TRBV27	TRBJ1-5	TGTGCCAGCAGACAGGGAGGGAGCAATCAGCCCCAGCATTTT	CASRQGGSNQPQHF
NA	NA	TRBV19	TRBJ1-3	TGTGCCAGTAGTATAACCCAGGCGACAGGCTCTGGAAACACCATATATTTT	CASSITQATGSGNTIYF
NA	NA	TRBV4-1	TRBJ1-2	TGCGCCAGCAGCCCTAGTGGGTCCCGGGGCTACACCTTC	CASSPSGSRGYTF
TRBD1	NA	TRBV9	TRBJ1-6	TGTGCCAGCAGCTCGACCTCTGACAGGGGAACTTATAATTCACCCCTCCACTTT	CASSSTSDRGTYNSPLHF
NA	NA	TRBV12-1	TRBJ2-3	TGTGCCAGCAGCTACGGGTCGAAGCCGGGAGATACGCAGTATTTT	CASSYGSKPGDTQYF
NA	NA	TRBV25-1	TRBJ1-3	TGTGCCAGCAGTGGCATTTTCAGGAACACCATATATTTT	CASSGIFRNTIYF
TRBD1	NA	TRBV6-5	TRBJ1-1	TGTGCCAGCAGACACAGGGGCAACCACTATGAAGCTTTCTTT	CASRHRGNHYEAFF
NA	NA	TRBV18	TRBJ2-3	TGTGCCAGCTCACCAAATCTAGGGGCAGATACGCAGTATTTT	CASSPNLGADTQYF
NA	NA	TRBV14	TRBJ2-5	TGTGCCAGCAGCCAAGAACGGCGGGGGCGGCGGGAGACCCAGTACTTC	CASSQERRGRRETQYF
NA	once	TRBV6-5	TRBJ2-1	TGTGCCAGCAGGAAACAGATATCTACTTTCAATGAGCAGTTCTTC	CASRKQISTFNEQFF
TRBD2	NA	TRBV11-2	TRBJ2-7	TGTGCCAGCAGCCCCGGGGAGGGGCCTCCCTTATCCTACGAGCAGTACTTC	CASSPGEGPPLSYEQYF
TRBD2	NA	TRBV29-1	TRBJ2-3	TGCACGGTAGCGGGGGGCCCCGGCTATACGCAGTATTTT	CTVAGGPGYTQYF
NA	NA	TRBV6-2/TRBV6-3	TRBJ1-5	TGTGCCAGCAGTCAGAATACAGGGTTTCGCAATCAGCCCCAGCATTTT	CASSQNTGFRNQPQHF
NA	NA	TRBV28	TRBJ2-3	TGTGCCAGCAGTCGGACAGTAAGCACAGATACGCAGTATTTT	CASSRTVSTDTQYF
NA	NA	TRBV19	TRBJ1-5	TGTGCCAGTAGTATCCCGATAGAATCTTATAGCAATCAGCCCCAGCATTTT	CASSIPIESYSNQPQHF
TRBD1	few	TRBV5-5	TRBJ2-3	TGTGCCAGCAGCTTGGCGGGGACAGGGACCACAGATACGCAGTATTTT	CASSLAGTGTTDTQYF
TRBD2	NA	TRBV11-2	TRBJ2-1	TGTGCCAGCAGCCTACGGACTAGCGGGGTCTACAATGAGCAGTTCTTC	CASSLRTSGVYNEQFF